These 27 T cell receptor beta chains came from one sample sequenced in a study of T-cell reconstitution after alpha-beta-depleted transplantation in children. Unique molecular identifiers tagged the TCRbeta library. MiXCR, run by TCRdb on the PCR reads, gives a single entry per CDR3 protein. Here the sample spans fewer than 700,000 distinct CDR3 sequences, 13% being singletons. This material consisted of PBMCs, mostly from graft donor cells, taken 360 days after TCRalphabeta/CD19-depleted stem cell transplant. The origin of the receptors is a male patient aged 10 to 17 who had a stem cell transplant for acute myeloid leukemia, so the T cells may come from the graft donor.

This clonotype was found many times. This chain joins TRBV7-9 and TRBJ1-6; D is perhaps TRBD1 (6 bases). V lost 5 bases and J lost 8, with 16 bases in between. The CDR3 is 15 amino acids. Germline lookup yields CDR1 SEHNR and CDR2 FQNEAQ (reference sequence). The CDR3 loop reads CASSTRGTRDSPLHF. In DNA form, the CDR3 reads TGTGCCAGCAGCACCCGGGGGACAAGGGATTCACCCCTCCACTTT.

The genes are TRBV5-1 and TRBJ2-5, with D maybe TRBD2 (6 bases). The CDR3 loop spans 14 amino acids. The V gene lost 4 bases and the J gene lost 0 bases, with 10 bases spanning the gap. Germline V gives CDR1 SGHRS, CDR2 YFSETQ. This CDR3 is CASSRLGDQETQYF. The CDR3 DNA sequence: TGCGCCAGCAGCCGACTAGGGGACCAAGAGACCCAGTACTTC.

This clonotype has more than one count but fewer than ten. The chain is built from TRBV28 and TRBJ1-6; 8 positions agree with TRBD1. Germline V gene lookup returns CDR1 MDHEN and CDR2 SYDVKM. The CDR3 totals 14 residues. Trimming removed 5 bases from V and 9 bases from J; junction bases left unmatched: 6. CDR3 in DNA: TGTGCCAGCAGTCTGGACAGGGAGGTTTCACCCCTCCACTTT. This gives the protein CASSLDREVSPLHF.

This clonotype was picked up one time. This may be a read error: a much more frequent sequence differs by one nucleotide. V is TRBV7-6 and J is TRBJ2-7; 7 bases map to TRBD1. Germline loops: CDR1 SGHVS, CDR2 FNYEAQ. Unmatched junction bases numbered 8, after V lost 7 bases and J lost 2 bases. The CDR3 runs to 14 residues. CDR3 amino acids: CASIRMTGTYEQYF. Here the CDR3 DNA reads TGTGCCAGCATCCGTATGACAGGGACCTACGAGCAGTACTTC.

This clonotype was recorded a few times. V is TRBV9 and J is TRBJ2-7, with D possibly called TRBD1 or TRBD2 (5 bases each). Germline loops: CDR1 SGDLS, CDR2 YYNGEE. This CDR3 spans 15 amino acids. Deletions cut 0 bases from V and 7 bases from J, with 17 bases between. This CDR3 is CASSVGGTPEWEQYF. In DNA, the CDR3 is TGTGCCAGCAGCGTAGGAGGGACCCCTGAGTGGGAGCAGTACTTC.

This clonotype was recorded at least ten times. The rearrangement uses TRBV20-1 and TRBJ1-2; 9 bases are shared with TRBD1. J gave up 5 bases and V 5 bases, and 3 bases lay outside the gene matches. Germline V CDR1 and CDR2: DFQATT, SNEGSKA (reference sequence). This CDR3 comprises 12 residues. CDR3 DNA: TGCAGTGCTGCGGACAGGGGATATGGCTACACCTTC. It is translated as CSAADRGYGYTF.

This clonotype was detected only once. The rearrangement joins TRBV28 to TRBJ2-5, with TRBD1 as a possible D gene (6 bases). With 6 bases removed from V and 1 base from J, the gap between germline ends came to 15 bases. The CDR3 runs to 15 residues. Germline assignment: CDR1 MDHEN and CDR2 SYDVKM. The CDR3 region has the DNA TGTGCCAGCAGCCCCCAGGGGAAGACCCAAGAGACCCAGTACTTC. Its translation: CASSPQGKTQETQYF.

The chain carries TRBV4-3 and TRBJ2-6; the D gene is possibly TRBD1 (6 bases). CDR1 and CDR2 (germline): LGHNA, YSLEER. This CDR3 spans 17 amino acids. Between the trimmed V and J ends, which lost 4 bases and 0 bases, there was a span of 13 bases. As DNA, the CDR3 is TGCGCCAGCAGCCCCCGACAGGAATCCTCTGGGGCCAACGTCCTGACTTTC. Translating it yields CASSPRQESSGANVLTF.

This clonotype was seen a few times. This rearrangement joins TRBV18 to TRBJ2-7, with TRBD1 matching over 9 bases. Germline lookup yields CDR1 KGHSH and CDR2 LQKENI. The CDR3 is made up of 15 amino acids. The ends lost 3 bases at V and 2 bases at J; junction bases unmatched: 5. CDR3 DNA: TGTGCCAGCTCACCCCTAGGACAGGGGCCCTACGAGCAGTACTTC. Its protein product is CASSPLGQGPYEQYF.

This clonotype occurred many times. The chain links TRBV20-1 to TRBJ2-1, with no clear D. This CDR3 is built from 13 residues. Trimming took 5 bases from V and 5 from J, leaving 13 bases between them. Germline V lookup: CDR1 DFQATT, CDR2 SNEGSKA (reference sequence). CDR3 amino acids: CSAPPPAHNEQFF. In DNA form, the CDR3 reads TGCAGTGCTCCCCCGCCCGCCCACAATGAGCAGTTCTTC.

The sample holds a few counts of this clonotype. The CDR3 DNA follows: TGTGCCAGCAGTTTATCGGGAGAGACACCTCCAAGCACTGAAGCTTTCTTT. Encoded protein: CASSLSGETPPSTEAFF. The chain carries TRBV27 and TRBJ1-1; D unclear. The CDR3 contains 17 residues. From germline, CDR1 is MNHEY and CDR2 SMNVEV (reference sequence). The ends were cut back, 0 bases at V and 4 bases at J, with 18 bases in the middle.

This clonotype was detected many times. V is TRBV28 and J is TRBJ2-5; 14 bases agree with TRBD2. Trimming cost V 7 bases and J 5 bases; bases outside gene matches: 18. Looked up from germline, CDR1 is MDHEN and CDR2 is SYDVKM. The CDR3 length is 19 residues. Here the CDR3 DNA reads TGTGCCAGCAATAATGAGCCCGGGACTAGCGGGAGACGGTTGGAGACCCAGTACTTC. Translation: CASNNEPGTSGRRLETQYF.

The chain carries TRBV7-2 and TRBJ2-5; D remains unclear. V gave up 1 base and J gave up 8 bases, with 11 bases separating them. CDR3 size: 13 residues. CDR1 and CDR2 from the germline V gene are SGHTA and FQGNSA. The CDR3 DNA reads TGTGCCAGCAGCTTAGAGGCTAGGTCAACCCAGTACTTC. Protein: CASSLEARSTQYF.

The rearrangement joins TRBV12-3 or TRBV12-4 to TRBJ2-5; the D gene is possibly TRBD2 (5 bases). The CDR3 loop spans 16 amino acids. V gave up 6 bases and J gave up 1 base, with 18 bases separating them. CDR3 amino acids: CASSPPTGNSQETQYF. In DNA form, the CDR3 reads TGTGCCAGCAGCCCCCCGACGGGAAACAGCCAAGAGACCCAGTACTTC.

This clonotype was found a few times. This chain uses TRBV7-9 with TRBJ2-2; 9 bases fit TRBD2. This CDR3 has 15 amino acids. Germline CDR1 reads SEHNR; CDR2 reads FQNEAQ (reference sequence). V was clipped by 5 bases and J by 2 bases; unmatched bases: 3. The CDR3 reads CASSQAGGNTGELFF. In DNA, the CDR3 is TGTGCCAGCAGCCAAGCGGGAGGCAACACCGGGGAGCTGTTTTTT.

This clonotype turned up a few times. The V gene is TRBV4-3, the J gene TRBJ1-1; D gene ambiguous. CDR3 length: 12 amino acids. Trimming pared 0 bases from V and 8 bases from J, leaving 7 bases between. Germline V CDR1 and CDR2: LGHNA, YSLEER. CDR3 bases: TGCGCCAGCAGCCAAGAGAGAAGGGAAGCTTTCTTT. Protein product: CASSQERREAFF.

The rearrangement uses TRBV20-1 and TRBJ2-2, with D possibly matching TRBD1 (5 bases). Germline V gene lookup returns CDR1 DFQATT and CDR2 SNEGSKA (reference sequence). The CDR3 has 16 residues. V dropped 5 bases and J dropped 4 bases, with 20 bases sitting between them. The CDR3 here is CSAPPELGVLTGELFF. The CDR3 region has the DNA TGCAGTGCTCCCCCCGAATTAGGGGTTCTCACCGGGGAGCTGTTTTTT.

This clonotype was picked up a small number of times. The CDR3 nucleotides read TGTGCCAGCAGTAAAGCGGGGACAGGTCTTCAAGAGACCCAGTACTTC. Its translation: CASSKAGTGLQETQYF. The chain has TRBV28 and TRBJ2-5; a possible D gene is TRBD1 (8 bases). Germline CDR1 is MDHEN and CDR2 is SYDVKM. This CDR3 spans 16 amino acids. The V end was cut by 5 bases, the J end by 2 bases, with 18 bases between.

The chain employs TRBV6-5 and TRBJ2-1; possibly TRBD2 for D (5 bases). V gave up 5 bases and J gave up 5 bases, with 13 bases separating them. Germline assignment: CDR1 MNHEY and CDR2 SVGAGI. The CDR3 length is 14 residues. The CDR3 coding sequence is TGTGCCAGCAGTAACGACTACGGAAACAATGAGCAGTTCTTC. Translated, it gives CASSNDYGNNEQFF.

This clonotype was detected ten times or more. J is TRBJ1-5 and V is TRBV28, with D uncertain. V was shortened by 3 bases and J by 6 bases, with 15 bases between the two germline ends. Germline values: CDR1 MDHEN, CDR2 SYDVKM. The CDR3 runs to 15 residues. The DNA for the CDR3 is TGTGCCAGCAGTTTCCGGATCTTCGCGGGTCAGCCCCAGCATTTT. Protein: CASSFRIFAGQPQHF.

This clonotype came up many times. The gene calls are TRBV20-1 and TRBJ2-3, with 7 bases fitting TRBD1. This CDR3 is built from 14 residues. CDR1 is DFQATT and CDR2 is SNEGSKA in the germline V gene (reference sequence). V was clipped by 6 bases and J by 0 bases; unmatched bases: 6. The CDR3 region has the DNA TGCAGTGCCTCGGGCAGGGGGAGCACAGATACGCAGTATTTT. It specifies CSASGRGSTDTQYF.

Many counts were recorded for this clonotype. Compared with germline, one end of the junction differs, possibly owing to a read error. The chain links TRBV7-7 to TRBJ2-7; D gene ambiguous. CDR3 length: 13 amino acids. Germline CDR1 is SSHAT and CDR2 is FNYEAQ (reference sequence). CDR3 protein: CASSEGSTYEQYF. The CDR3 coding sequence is TGTGCTAGCAGCGAAGGATCCACCTACGAGCAGTACTTC.

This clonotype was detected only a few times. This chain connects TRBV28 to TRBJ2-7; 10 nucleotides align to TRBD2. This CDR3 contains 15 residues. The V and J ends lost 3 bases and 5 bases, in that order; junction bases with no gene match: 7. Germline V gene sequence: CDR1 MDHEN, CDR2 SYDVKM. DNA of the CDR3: TGTGCCAGCAGTTTCCCCACTAGCGGGAACGACGAGCAGTACTTC. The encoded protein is CASSFPTSGNDEQYF.

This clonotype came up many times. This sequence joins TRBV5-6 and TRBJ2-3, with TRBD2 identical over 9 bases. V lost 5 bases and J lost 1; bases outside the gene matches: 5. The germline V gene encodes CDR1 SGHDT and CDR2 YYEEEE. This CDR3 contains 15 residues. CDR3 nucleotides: TGTGCCAGCAGTTTCCGGACTAGCGGCACAGATACGCAGTATTTT. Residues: CASSFRTSGTDTQYF.

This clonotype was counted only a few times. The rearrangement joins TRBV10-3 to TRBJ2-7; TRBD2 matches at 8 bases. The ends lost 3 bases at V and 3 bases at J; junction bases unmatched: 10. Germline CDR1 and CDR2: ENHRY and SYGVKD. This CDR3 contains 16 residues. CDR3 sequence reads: CAISDQRSGSVYEQYF. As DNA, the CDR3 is TGTGCCATCAGTGATCAAAGGAGCGGGAGCGTCTACGAGCAGTACTTC.

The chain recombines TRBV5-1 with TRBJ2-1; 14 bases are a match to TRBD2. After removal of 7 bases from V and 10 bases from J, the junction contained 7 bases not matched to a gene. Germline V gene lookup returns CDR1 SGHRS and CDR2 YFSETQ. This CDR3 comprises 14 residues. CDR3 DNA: TGCGCCAGCGCCGGGACTAGCGGGAGCAGAGAGCAGTTCTTC. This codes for CASAGTSGSREQFF.

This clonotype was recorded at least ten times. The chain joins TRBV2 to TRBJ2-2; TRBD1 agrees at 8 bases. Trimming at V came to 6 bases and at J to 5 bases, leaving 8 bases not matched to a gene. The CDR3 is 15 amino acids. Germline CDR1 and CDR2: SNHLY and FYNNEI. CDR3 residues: CASSPIGQGTGELFF. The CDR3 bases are TGTGCCAGCAGCCCCATTGGACAGGGAACCGGGGAGCTGTTTTTT.